This TCR beta chain appears in the sequencing data of a study of Graves' ophthalmopathy and Graves' hyperthyroidism. The sequenced template was RNA, covering the TCR beta CDR3 region. First-round RT-PCR relied on HTBI primers, and a second-round multiplex PCR came next. From the multiplex PCR reads, TCRdb called clonotypes with MiXCR, one entry per CDR3 protein. The sample has about 480,000 distinct CDR3 sequences; approximately 14% are singletons. Whole-study findings and limits: Ophthalmopathy and stable hyperthyroidism were discriminated by a 13-signature model, with about 90% sensitivity and approximately 81% specificity. Blood samples also showed most expanded thyroid clonotypes exceeding 0.001 frequency.

Germline values: CDR1 SQVTM, CDR2 ANQGSEA. The CDR3 is 11 residues long. V was pared by 3 bases and J by 1 base, with 4 bases between. This clonotype was recorded many times. Its target is not known. Other autoimmune disease, uncontrolled infection, pregnancy and lactation led to exclusion. Patients were diagnosed from clinical symptoms, serum thyroxine, TRAb, thyroid ultrasound and orbital computed tomography. This chain links TRBV29-1 with TRBJ2-7; D is unclear. The TCR was taken from a woman younger than 45 with Graves' ophthalmopathy. The sequenced sample consisted of blood. CDR3 coding DNA: TGCAGCGTTGACACATCCTACGAGCAGTACTTC. The encoded protein is CSVDTSYEQYF.